A selection of T cell receptor beta chains follows, all from one sample in a study of blood T cells in healthy people across ages. Using its own MiXCR run on the 5' RACE reads, TCRdb lists one record per CDR3 protein. The sample yields around 1,800,000 distinct CDR3 sequences, more than 35% seen once. The sample comprised blood. The receptors were sampled from a human donor in good health. Each CDR3 is given with its conserved first and last residue. D genes are given only for firm matches. Part of the rows lack a size; the others show once, few, many or a class for expanded clones.

v_gene	d_gene	abundance	j_gene	CDR3aa	CDR3nt
TRBV4-1	NA	NA	TRBJ1-1	CASSQDQPERCTEAFF	TGCGCCAGCAGCCAAGATCAACCCGAGAGGTGCACTGAAGCTTTCTTT
TRBV12-3/TRBV12-4	NA	few	TRBJ1-6	CASTLGGGKGSPLHF	TGTGCCAGCACCCTTGGGGGAGGGAAAGGTTCACCCCTCCACTTT
TRBV12-3/TRBV12-4	NA	few	TRBJ2-6	CASCLADSPSGANVLTF	TGTGCCAGCTGTTTGGCAGACAGCCCCTCTGGGGCCAACGTCCTGACTTTC
TRBV7-2	NA	NA	TRBJ2-6	CASSRGGRGANVLTF	TGTGCCAGCAGCCGCGGGGGCCGAGGGGCCAACGTCCTGACTTTC
TRBV6-6	NA	few	TRBJ1-6	CASSYGDTNSPLHF	TGTGCCAGCAGTTACGGGGACACCAATTCACCCCTCCACTTT
TRBV7-2	TRBD2	NA	TRBJ2-3	CASSFSGTSGGGTDTQYF	TGTGCCAGCAGCTTCTCCGGGACTAGCGGGGGCGGGACAGATACGCAGTATTTT
TRBV6-5	NA	NA	TRBJ2-2	CASSYSIRTAEKGYTGELFF	TGTGCCAGCAGTTACTCGATACGGACAGCCGAGAAAGGCTACACCGGGGAGCTGTTTTTT
TRBV5-1	NA	once	TRBJ2-3	CASSLAGTAATDTQYF	TGCGCCAGCAGCTTGGCCGGGACGGCGGCGACAGATACGCAGTATTTT
TRBV12-5	NA	NA	TRBJ2-7	CAGALGTEKFEQYF	TGTGCTGGTGCCCTCGGGACGGAAAAATTCGAGCAGTACTTC
TRBV7-2	TRBD1	few	TRBJ2-3	CASSKRQGTDTQYF	TGTGCCAGCAGCAAAAGACAGGGAACAGATACGCAGTATTTT
TRBV4-3	TRBD1	NA	TRBJ1-1	CASSQEVGQGMIPFF	TGCGCCAGCAGCCAAGAAGTCGGACAGGGTATGATTCCTTTCTTT
TRBV12-3/TRBV12-4	NA	few	TRBJ2-7	CASSLRGNNEQYF	TGTGCCAGCAGTTTAAGGGGTAACAACGAGCAGTACTTC
TRBV5-5	TRBD2	many	TRBJ2-1	CASSLTGTSYNEQFF	TGTGCCAGCAGCCTGACGGGGACTAGCTACAATGAGCAGTTCTTC
TRBV5-1	TRBD1	few	TRBJ1-2	CASSQSVDRAEGYTF	TGCGCCAGCAGCCAATCGGTCGACAGGGCCGAGGGCTACACCTTC
TRBV29-1	NA	NA	TRBJ2-7	CSVRRTGEGNEQYF	TGCAGCGTTCGAAGGACGGGGGAAGGGAACGAGCAGTACTTC
TRBV6-5	TRBD1	NA	TRBJ1-5	CASRYTGTGDQPQHF	TGTGCCAGCAGATATACCGGGACAGGAGATCAGCCCCAGCATTTT
TRBV5-8	TRBD1	NA	TRBJ2-1	CASSFSTGQRHNEQFF	TGTGCCAGCAGCTTCTCGACAGGGCAGCGACACAATGAGCAGTTCTTC